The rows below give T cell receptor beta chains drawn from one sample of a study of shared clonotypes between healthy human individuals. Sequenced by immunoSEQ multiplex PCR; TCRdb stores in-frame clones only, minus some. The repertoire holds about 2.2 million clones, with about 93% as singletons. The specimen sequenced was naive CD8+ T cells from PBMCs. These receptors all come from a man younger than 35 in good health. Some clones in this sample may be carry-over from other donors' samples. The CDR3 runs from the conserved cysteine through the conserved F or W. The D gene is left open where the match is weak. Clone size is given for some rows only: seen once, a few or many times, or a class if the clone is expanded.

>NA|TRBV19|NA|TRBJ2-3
TGTGCCAGTAGTATTGGGTTCGTTAGCACAGATACGCAGTATTTT
CASSIGFVSTDTQYF
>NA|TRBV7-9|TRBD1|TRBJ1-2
TGTGCCAGCAGCGAGGACAGGGCTGGCTACACCTTC
CASSEDRAGYTF
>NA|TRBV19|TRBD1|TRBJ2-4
TGTGCCAGTAGGGGACAGGGAAGAAACATTCAGTACTTC
CASRGQGRNIQYF
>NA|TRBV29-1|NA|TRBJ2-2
TGCAGCGTTGTCACGCGAGAGACCGGGGAGCTGTTTTTT
CSVVTRETGELFF
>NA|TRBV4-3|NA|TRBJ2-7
TGCGCCAGCAGCTTTAGGGGCTCCACTCTGGGAGAGCAGTACTTC
CASSFRGSTLGEQYF
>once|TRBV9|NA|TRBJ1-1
TGTGCCAGCAGCGAGACCCCTGGGAACACTGAAGCTTTCTTT
CASSETPGNTEAFF
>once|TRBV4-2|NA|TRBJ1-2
TGTGCCAGCAAGGGGGGATTCTATGGCTACACCTTC
CASKGGFYGYTF
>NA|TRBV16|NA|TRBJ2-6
TGTGCCAGCAGCCCTGTCCCGGGACGTTCCTTAGGCTTGTCTGGGGCCAACGTCCTGACTTTC
CASSPVPGRSLGLSGANVLTF
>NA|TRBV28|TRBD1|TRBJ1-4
TGTGCCAGCAGTTTTCCCATCCCCCGACAGGGCGAACCAACTAATGAAAAACTGTTTTTT
CASSFPIPRQGEPTNEKLFF
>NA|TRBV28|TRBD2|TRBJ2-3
TGTGCCAGCAGATCCGTTCTAGCGGGACCAGATACGCAGTATTTT
CASRSVLAGPDTQYF
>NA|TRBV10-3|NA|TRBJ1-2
TGTGCCATCAGTGAGGGGGCCGCCGACTATGGCTACACCTTC
CAISEGAADYGYTF
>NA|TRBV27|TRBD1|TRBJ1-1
TGTGCCAGCCTTGGACAGGGGGATGGTTTCTTT
CASLGQGDGFF
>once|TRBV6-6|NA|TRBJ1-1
TGTGCCAGCAGTTACTCGCTCCAGGGTGGAGCTGAAGCTTTCTTT
CASSYSLQGGAEAFF
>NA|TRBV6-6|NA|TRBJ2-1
TGTGCCAGCAGTTATCCGATCCAGGGGCCCTACAATGAGCAGTTCTTC
CASSYPIQGPYNEQFF
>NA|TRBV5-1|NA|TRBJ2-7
TGCGCCAGCAGCTTGGATCGGAGGACCTCCTACGAGCAGTACTTC
CASSLDRRTSYEQYF
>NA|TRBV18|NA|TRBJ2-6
TGTGCCAGCACCGACTCTGGGGCCAACGTCCTGACTTTC
CASTDSGANVLTF
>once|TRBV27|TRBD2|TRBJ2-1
TGTGCCAGCAGACCACCGGGACTAGCGCCCTCCTACAATGAGCAGTTCTTC
CASRPPGLAPSYNEQFF
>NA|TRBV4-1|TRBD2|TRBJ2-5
TGCGCCAGCAGCCAAGATGTCCTAGCGGGGTACCAAGAGACCCAGTACTTC
CASSQDVLAGYQETQYF
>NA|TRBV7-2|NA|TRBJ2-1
TGTGCCAGCAGCATTGTTGGGTACAATGAGCAGTTCTTC
CASSIVGYNEQFF
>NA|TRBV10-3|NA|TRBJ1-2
TGTGCCATCAGTGAGTCGGGAGGGATTAACTATGGCTACACCTTC
CAISESGGINYGYTF
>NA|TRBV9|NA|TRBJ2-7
TGTGCCAGCAGCGTAGAAGGGGTATCCTACGAGCAGTACTTC
CASSVEGVSYEQYF
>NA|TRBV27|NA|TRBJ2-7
TGTGCCAGCAGTCCCGGAGGGCAGGCCTCCTACGAGCAGTACTTC
CASSPGGQASYEQYF
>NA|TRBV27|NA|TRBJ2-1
TGTGCCAGCAGTTTACGGTTCGGGTTAGAGCAGTTCTTC
CASSLRFGLEQFF
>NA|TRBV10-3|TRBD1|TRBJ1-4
TGTGCCATCAGTGGGGACAGTAATGAAAAACTGTTTTTT
CAISGDSNEKLFF
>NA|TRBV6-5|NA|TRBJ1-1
TGTGCCAGCAGTGACGGGACTTCAGCTTTCTTT
CASSDGTSAFF
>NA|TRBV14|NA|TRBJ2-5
TGTGCCAGCAGCCAAGATCGGGTAGGGGGGCCACAAGAGACCCAGTACTTC
CASSQDRVGGPQETQYF
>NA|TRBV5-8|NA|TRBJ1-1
TGTGCCAGCAGCCTCAACTTCAACACTGAAGCTTTCTTT
CASSLNFNTEAFF
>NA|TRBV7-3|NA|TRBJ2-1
TGTGCCAGCAGCCCTCCTGGCCGAGGTGAGCAGTTCTTC
CASSPPGRGEQFF
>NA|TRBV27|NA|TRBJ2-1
TGTGCCAGCAGTTTTGGGTTATCCTATGAGCAGTTCTTC
CASSFGLSYEQFF
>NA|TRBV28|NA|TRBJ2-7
TGTGCCAGCAGTTTACTTCTCGGGTCCGTGGGGGAGCAGTACTTC
CASSLLLGSVGEQYF
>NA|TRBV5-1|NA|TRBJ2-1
TGCGCCAGCAGCTTATGGAGCTCCTACAATGAGCAGTTCTTC
CASSLWSSYNEQFF
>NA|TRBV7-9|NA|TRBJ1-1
TGTGCCAGCAGCTTAACGGCATCATTGAACACTGAAGCTTTCTTT
CASSLTASLNTEAFF
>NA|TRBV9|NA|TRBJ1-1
TGTGCCAGCAGCACCAGGGATGCGAACACTGAAGCTTTCTTT
CASSTRDANTEAFF
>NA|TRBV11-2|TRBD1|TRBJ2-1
TGTGCCAGCAGCTTAGGAGACAGGGGGCTACGCTTTGAGCAGTTCTTC
CASSLGDRGLRFEQFF
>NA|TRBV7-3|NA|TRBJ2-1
TGTGCCAGCAGCGGGAACGGAGGGGCCGCCAATGAGCAGTTCTTC
CASSGNGGAANEQFF
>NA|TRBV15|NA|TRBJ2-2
TGTGCCACCAGCAGAGGACTAAGGACAGATAATCCGAACACCGGGGAGCTGTTTTTT
CATSRGLRTDNPNTGELFF
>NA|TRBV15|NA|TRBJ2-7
TGTGCCACCGAGGGTGGGTCCGACGAGCAGTACTTC
CATEGGSDEQYF
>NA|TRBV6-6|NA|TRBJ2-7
TGTGCCAGCAGTTACGGCCTCGGCTCCTACGAGCAGTACTTC
CASSYGLGSYEQYF
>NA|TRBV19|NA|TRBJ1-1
TGTGCCAGTAGTATTGTTTTGAGAGGTGAAGCTTTCTTT
CASSIVLRGEAFF
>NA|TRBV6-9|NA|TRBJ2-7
TGTGCCAGCAGTTCCCCCGCAGGGGGGTCCTACGAGCAGTACTTC
CASSSPAGGSYEQYF
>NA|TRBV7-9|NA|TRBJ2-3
TGTGCCAGCAGCTTGGGAGGGGGGCAGTATTTT
CASSLGGGQYF
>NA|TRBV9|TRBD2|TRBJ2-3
TGTGCCAGCAGCGCCCAAACTAGCGGGAGGGAAGATACGCAGTATTTT
CASSAQTSGREDTQYF
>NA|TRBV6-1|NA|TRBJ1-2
TGTGCCAGCAGTGGCGAGGGTAATGGCTACACCTTC
CASSGEGNGYTF
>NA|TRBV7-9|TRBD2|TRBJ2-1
TGTGCCAGCAGCTTGGGTGCCCGGGGACTAGCGGGAGGCCACAATGAGCAGTTCTTC
CASSLGARGLAGGHNEQFF
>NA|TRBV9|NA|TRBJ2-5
TGTGCCAGCAGCCCCACCGGGGGCCTGGAGACCCAGTACTTC
CASSPTGGLETQYF
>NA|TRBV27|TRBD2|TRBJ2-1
TGTGCCACCGAGACTAGCGGGAATGAGCAGTTCTTC
CATETSGNEQFF
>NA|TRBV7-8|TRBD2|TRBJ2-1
TGTGCCAGCAGCTTATTAGCGGGTCTCAATGAGCAGTTCTTC
CASSLLAGLNEQFF
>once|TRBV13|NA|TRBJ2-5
TGTGCCAGCAGCTTACGCAGGGAAAGGTACCAAGAGACCCAGTACTTC
CASSLRRERYQETQYF
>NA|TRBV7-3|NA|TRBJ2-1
TGTGCCAGCAGCTTATACCCAGGGGACCACAATGAGCAGTTCTTC
CASSLYPGDHNEQFF
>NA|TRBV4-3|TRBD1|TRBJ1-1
TGCGCCAGCAGCCAAGTGGCAGGGGGCACCGGGAACACTGAAGCTTTCTTT
CASSQVAGGTGNTEAFF
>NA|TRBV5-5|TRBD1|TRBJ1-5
TGTGCCAGCAGCCCGGACAGGGGCCTTCATCAGCCCCAGCATTTT
CASSPDRGLHQPQHF
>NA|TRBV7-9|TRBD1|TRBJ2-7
TGTGCCAGCAGCCACCCGCCGGTGACAGGGGACTACGAGCAGTACTTC
CASSHPPVTGDYEQYF
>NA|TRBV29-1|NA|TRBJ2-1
TGCAGCGTTGTCGGCCCGGACAGACTCCAGACCTACAATGAGCAGTTCTTC
CSVVGPDRLQTYNEQFF
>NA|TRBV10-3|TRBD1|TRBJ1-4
TGTGCCACTCAAACAGGGGGTGAAAAACTGTTTTTT
CATQTGGEKLFF
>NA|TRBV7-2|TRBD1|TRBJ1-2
TGTGCCAGCAGCTTAGCGCGTGTGGGACAGGGGGCGAGCGTGGGTGGCTACACCTTC
CASSLARVGQGASVGGYTF
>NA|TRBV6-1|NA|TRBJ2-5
TGTGCCAGCAGAGAGGGAAACCAAGAGACCCAGTACTTC
CASREGNQETQYF
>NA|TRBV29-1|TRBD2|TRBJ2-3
TGCAGCGCCTTAGCGGGAGTAGGGACAGATACGCAGTATTTT
CSALAGVGTDTQYF
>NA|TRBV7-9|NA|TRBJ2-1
TGTGCCAGCAGCTCCCGACGGGAGGAGCAGTTCTTC
CASSSRREEQFF